This T cell receptor (beta chain) derives from a study of graft-versus-host responses after intestinal transplantation. The method was immunoSEQ multiplex PCR; TCRdb's version includes in-frame clones alone and lacks a portion of them. The sample holds 20,000 to 25,000 clones; roughly nine tenths are singletons and the top ten take roughly 5%. With respect to this clone: The antigen remains unidentified.

Trimming at V came to 7 bases and at J to 9 bases, leaving 6 bases not matched to a gene. CDR3 size: 13 residues. Germline V gene sequence: CDR1 SQVTM, CDR2 ANQGSEA. Study conclusions and caveats: Early post-transplant declines in HvG were associated with peak levels of circulating GvH clones. Some GvH clones were seen earlier in gut or blood, suggesting intestinal origin. Within allografts, high graft-versus-host to host-versus-graft clonal ratios were seen among patients with graft-donor T cell macrochimerism.

The chain links TRBV29-1 to TRBJ2-1; TRBD2 matches at 13 bases. The specimen was PBMCs, collected 65 to 70 days after intestinal transplantation. This TCR came from a human patient who received an intestinal transplant, so some T cells may come from the graft donor. The CDR3 DNA reads as TGCAGCGCAGGACTAGCGGGGGTCGGTGAGCAGTTCTTC. It is translated as CSAGLAGVGEQFF.